The rows below give T cell receptor beta chains drawn from one sample of a study of blood T cells in healthy people across ages. TCRdb ran MiXCR on the 5' RACE reads and lists one entry per CDR3 protein. The sample consists of roughly 1 million distinct CDR3 sequences, roughly a quarter of them appearing once. These data were likewise used in another study, on T cells of mothers and their children.

The sample consisted of blood. Every receptor here comes from a girl aged 2 to 9 in good health. The CDR3 runs from the conserved cysteine through the conserved F or W. D genes are given only for firm matches. Clone size is given for some rows only: seen once, a few or many times, or a class if the clone is expanded.

j_gene: TRBJ2-5; abundance: few; d_gene: -; v_gene: TRBV7-2; CDR3nt: TGTGCCAGCAGCTTAATGCAGGGGCGATGGGAGACCCAGTACTTC; CDR3aa: CASSLMQGRWETQYF
j_gene: TRBJ2-1; abundance: few; d_gene: -; v_gene: TRBV3-1; CDR3nt: TGTGCCAGCAGCCCTCCCGTTTCACGCGCCAATGAGCAGTTCTTC; CDR3aa: CASSPPVSRANEQFF
j_gene: TRBJ2-4; abundance: -; d_gene: TRBD2; v_gene: TRBV6-2/TRBV6-3; CDR3nt: TGTGCCAGCACTGGCGGGGGGACCGCCCTAGCCAAAAACATTCAGTACTTC; CDR3aa: CASTGGGTALAKNIQYF
j_gene: TRBJ1-2; abundance: few; d_gene: TRBD1; v_gene: TRBV20-1; CDR3nt: TGCAGTGCTGGGGGACAGGCCTTATATGGCTACACCTTC; CDR3aa: CSAGGQALYGYTF
j_gene: TRBJ2-1; abundance: few; d_gene: -; v_gene: TRBV29-1; CDR3nt: TGCAGCGTTGGACTCTCCCAAGACAACGAGCAGTTCTTC; CDR3aa: CSVGLSQDNEQFF
j_gene: TRBJ1-4; abundance: few; d_gene: -; v_gene: TRBV12-5; CDR3nt: TGTGCTAGTGGTACTTGGGACGGGCTGTATGAAAAACTGTTTTTT; CDR3aa: CASGTWDGLYEKLFF
j_gene: TRBJ2-5; abundance: few; d_gene: -; v_gene: TRBV6-2/TRBV6-3; CDR3nt: TGTGCCAGCACGCTCTCCCTGGGCCAGGGCGGGGAGACCCAGTACTTC; CDR3aa: CASTLSLGQGGETQYF
j_gene: TRBJ1-3; abundance: -; d_gene: -; v_gene: TRBV24-1; CDR3nt: TGTGCCACCAGACAATCAGGGACGGACACCATATATTTT; CDR3aa: CATRQSGTDTIYF
j_gene: TRBJ2-3; abundance: -; d_gene: TRBD1; v_gene: TRBV28; CDR3nt: TGTGCCAGCACCGGACAGGGCCCAACAGATACGCAGTATTTT; CDR3aa: CASTGQGPTDTQYF
j_gene: TRBJ2-1; abundance: many; d_gene: TRBD2; v_gene: TRBV7-3; CDR3nt: TGTGCCAGCAGCCCTAGCGGGAGCCCCTACAATGAGCAGTTCTTC; CDR3aa: CASSPSGSPYNEQFF
j_gene: TRBJ2-5; abundance: few; d_gene: -; v_gene: TRBV25-1; CDR3nt: TGTGCCAGCAGTGAGATAAGCTGGGCTGCAGAGACCCAGTACTTC; CDR3aa: CASSEISWAAETQYF
j_gene: TRBJ1-1; abundance: many; d_gene: -; v_gene: TRBV11-2; CDR3nt: TGTGCCAGCAGCTTAGATCGGGCCGAAGCTTTCTTT; CDR3aa: CASSLDRAEAFF
j_gene: TRBJ1-2; abundance: -; d_gene: -; v_gene: TRBV29-1; CDR3nt: TGCAGCGTTGGAGGCCAGAGCTATGGCTACACCTTC; CDR3aa: CSVGGQSYGYTF
j_gene: TRBJ1-2; abundance: few; d_gene: TRBD1; v_gene: TRBV28; CDR3nt: TGTGCCAGCAGCCTTACAGGGGACGGGGGCTTGGGTACCTTC; CDR3aa: CASSLTGDGGLGTF
j_gene: TRBJ2-1; abundance: -; d_gene: -; v_gene: TRBV10-3; CDR3nt: TGTGCCATTTCAACAATGAACAACAATGGGCAGTTCTTC; CDR3aa: CAISTMNNNGQFF
j_gene: TRBJ1-5; abundance: -; d_gene: -; v_gene: TRBV20-1; CDR3nt: TGCACATGTAGGGGGGTTCATTTATTGAGCAATCAGCCCCAGCATTTT; CDR3aa: CTCRGVHLLSNQPQHF
j_gene: TRBJ1-6; abundance: -; d_gene: -; v_gene: TRBV7-2; CDR3nt: TGTGCCAGCAGCTTATCGTTTGGGTCACCCCTCCACTTT; CDR3aa: CASSLSFGSPLHF